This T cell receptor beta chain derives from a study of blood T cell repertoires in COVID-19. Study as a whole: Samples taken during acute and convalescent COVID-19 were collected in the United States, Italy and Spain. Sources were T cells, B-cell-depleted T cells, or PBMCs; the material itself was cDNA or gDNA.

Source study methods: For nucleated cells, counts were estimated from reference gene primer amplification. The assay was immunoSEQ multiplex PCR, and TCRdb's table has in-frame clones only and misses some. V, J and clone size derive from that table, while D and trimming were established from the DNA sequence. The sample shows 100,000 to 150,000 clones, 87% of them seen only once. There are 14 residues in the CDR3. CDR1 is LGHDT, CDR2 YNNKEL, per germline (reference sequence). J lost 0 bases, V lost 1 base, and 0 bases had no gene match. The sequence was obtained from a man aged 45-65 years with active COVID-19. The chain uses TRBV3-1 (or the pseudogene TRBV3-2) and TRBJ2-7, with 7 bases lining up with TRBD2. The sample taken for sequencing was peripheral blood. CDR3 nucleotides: TGTGCCAGCAGCCAAGGCGGGGGCTCCTACGAGCAGTACTTC. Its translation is CASSQGGGSYEQYF.